This T cell receptor beta chain was documented in a study of identifying expanded T cells in peripheral blood (dated 2019 in TCRdb). About the full investigation: Technical replicates were generated by sequencing separate aliquots of the same genomic DNA pool, with four replicates compared pairwise. Here is what the overall study found, with its caveats: Both the number of clones called differentially abundant and the false-positive rate were significantly reduced by the beta-binomial model across all healthy-donor time intervals. Between technical replicates the binomial model flagged approximately 1.2 differentially abundant clones, whereas over about 2 weeks the binomial model flagged about 15 and over about 4 weeks approximately 20. The authors expected that biological variance in healthy repertoires might rise further over much longer intervals, such as months to years. In all healthy donors, the variance in clone template counts between samples taken around two weeks apart rose significantly as total template count increased.

A remark on this clone: Its antigen specificity is not known. Per-base qualities were not stored, and no clone one base away is much larger.

No immune events such as infections were documented for the healthy donors during the collection period. To calibrate time-dependent variance in a beta-binomial model of T-cell clone differential abundance, blood repertoires from healthy donors were used as a training cohort. The training cohort included approximately 10 healthy donors, of whom 3 were female and 7 were male. Donor ages ranged from about 29 to 65 years, with an average of 43 years. Whole blood, obtained from a commercial supplier, was collected from each healthy donor at three time points spaced roughly 14 days apart. Genomic DNA was extracted from unsorted whole blood for immunosequencing. The immunoSEQ Assay, which uses bias-controlled multiplex PCR amplification of genomic DNA, was used to profile TCRbeta CDR3 regions. Concerning the study's data processing: To quantify the absolute abundance of each unique TCRbeta CDR3 region, the sequences were collapsed and filtered. Differential abundance was assessed using a binomial (Fisher-equivalent) model and a beta-binomial model in which time-dependent variance fitted from healthy donors was added. Clones with fewer than 5 combined templates were removed, and differential abundance was called for clones with a Benjamini-Hochberg FDR below 0.01. The form v = (b*log(k)+a)^2 was used to model beta-binomial variance as a function of total template count across the two samples. Entries here come from immuneACCESS through TCRdb and include only in-frame sequences with V and J called. Some clones fail to appear in such tables; in the studies checked, an unresolved V gene covers under half of the shortfall, and the cause of the remainder is unknown. Clonal size and the V and J genes are those of that table, whereas D and trimming came from the DNA. The sample table shows some 90,000 clones, and about 88% are seen once. The top ten hold roughly 20% of the sample.

The germline V gene encodes CDR1 MGHRA and CDR2 YSYEKL. V is pared back by 5 bases and J by 0 bases, with 13 bases lying between the germline termini. Its CDR3 holds 15 amino acids, cysteine through phenylalanine. The CDR3 DNA has 45 bases and is translated from base 1. The receptor's source is a person aged 18 to 75 in good health. Sequenced material: blood. In this chain, TRBV4-1 is recombined with TRBJ1-2; the D gene cannot be resolved reliably. The CDR3 protein sequence reads: CASSVEPQSNYGYTF. The bases read TGCGCCAGCAGCGTCGAACCACAGTCTAACTATGGCTACACCTTC.